This T cell receptor beta chain was sequenced for a study of cytomegalovirus exposure and HLA in healthy donors. Study information: The platform used for the 100 to 150 validation repertoires matched that of the roughly 720 first-cohort repertoires, a later analysis reported. Study observations and caveats: Testing in vitro showed a few CMV-associated chains specific for CMV antigens. Reports indicated that the classifier achieved high specificity and sensitivity in diagnosing cytomegalovirus status. Cytomegalovirus-associated status was assigned to more than 150 TCR beta chains.

The germline gives CDR1 SSHAT, CDR2 FNYEAQ (reference sequence). This CDR3 contains 14 residues. Assay used: immunoSEQ multiplex PCR; TCRdb lists only in-frame clones, some missing. The repertoire holds tens of thousands of clones, with 90% to 96% as singletons. Note on this clone: Its specificity is unknown. Germline and junction disagree at one end, which may indicate a read error.

This receptor was taken from a man aged 18 to 29 in good health and CMV-seronegative. Source material: PBMCs. The chain joins TRBV7-7 to TRBJ2-5; D might be TRBD2 (6 bases). The CDR3 bases are TGTGCTAGCAGCCCAGCCTCTAGCGATGGGACCCAGTACTTC. As protein: CASSPASSDGTQYF.